The 7 T cell receptor beta chains listed next were all sequenced from one sample in a study of PD-1 blockade in classical Hodgkin lymphoma. Data came from immunoSEQ multiplex PCR; TCRdb stores just in-frame clones and leaves some out. In the table there are tens of thousands of clones, more than 80% of which are singletons. Patients all relapsed after autologous stem cell transplantation, and there was variation in brentuximab vedotin exposure. The input for sequencing was peripheral blood mononuclear cells (PBMCs), taken at baseline. Receptors were obtained from a human donor with classical Hodgkin lymphoma.

J is TRBJ1-1 and V is TRBV6-1; D uncertain. Trimming cost V 8 bases and J 6 bases, with 13 bases left between them. The CDR3 has 12 residues. CDR1 is MNHNS, CDR2 SASEGT, per germline. The CDR3 protein is CASAQNRAEAFF. The CDR3 DNA sequence: TGTGCCAGCGCCCAAAACAGAGCTGAAGCTTTCTTT.

This chain links TRBV7-9 with TRBJ2-2, with D tentatively TRBD1 or TRBD2 (5 bases each). Germline values: CDR1 SEHNR, CDR2 FQNEAQ (reference sequence). The germline V and J ends were trimmed by 5 bases and 4 bases, with 17 bases remaining between them. The CDR3 sequence is 16 residues long. CDR3 residues: CASSLWPLGGTGELFF. CDR3 coding DNA: TGTGCCAGCAGCCTTTGGCCCCTTGGGGGCACCGGGGAGCTGTTTTTT.

V usage is TRBV18 and J usage is TRBJ2-3; D remains unclear. V lost 2 bases and J 0 bases, leaving 3 bases between the germline ends. CDR3 length: 13 residues. The germline CDR1 and CDR2 sequences are KGHSH and LQKENI. CDR3 sequence reads: CASSPASTDTQYF. CDR3 bases: TGTGCCAGCTCACCAGCTAGCACAGATACGCAGTATTTT.

This rearrangement joins TRBV27 to TRBJ1-2; perhaps TRBD1 as D (6 bases). This CDR3 has 15 residues. Germline V gene sequence: CDR1 MNHEY, CDR2 SMNVEV (reference sequence). Trimming left V 5 bases short and J 3 bases short, with 16 bases between. The DNA for the CDR3 is TGTGCCAGCAGTCCCTCTCCTAGGGGGGACTATGGCTACACCTTC. The encoded protein is CASSPSPRGDYGYTF.

This sequence joins TRBV13 and TRBJ2-2; 8 positions agree with TRBD1. Looked up from germline, CDR1 is PRHDT and CDR2 is FYEKMQ (reference sequence). This CDR3 is built from 16 residues. V trimming: 2 bases; J trimming: 4 bases; junction bases outside the gene matches: 6. CDR3 coding DNA: TGTGCCAGCAGCTTACCACGACAGGGGAGCACCGGGGAGCTGTTTTTT. Translating gives CASSLPRQGSTGELFF.

This chain joins TRBV7-2 and TRBJ2-2, with 7 bases aligning to TRBD1. Germline CDR1 SGHTA, CDR2 FQGNSA. The CDR3 is made up of 17 amino acids. V shed 7 bases and J 5 bases; nucleotides not matched to a gene: 16. The CDR3 DNA is TGTGCCAGCACCACGACCGAGGGGGCCTTGGGTACCGGGGAGCTGTTTTTT. Its protein product is CASTTTEGALGTGELFF.

This chain connects TRBV6-6 to TRBJ1-2; D is undetermined. The CDR3 is made up of 16 amino acids. The germline gives CDR1 MNHNY, CDR2 SVGAGI (reference sequence). Trimming pared 0 bases from V and 2 bases from J, leaving 13 bases between. CDR3 in amino acids: CASSYSRPDENYGYTF. CDR3 nucleotide sequence: TGTGCCAGCAGTTACTCGCGCCCAGATGAGAACTATGGCTACACCTTC.